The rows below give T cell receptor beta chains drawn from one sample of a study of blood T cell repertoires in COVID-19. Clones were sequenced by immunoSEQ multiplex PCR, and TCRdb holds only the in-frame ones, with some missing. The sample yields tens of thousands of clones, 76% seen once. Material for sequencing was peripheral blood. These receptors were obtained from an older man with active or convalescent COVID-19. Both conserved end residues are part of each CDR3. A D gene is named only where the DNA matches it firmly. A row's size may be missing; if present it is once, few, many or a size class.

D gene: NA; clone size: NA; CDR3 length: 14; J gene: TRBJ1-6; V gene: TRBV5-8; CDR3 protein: CASSSTGYNSPLHF; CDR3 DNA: TGTGCCAGCAGCTCGACAGGCTACAATTCACCCCTCCACTTT
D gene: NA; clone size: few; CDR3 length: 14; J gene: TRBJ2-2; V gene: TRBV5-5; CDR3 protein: CASTPTVNTGELFF; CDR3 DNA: TGTGCCAGCACTCCGACTGTGAACACCGGGGAGCTGTTTTTT
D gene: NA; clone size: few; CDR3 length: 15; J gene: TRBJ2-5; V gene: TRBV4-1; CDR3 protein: CASSQDSGLPETQYF; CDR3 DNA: TGCGCCAGCAGCCAAGATTCAGGGCTACCCGAGACCCAGTACTTC
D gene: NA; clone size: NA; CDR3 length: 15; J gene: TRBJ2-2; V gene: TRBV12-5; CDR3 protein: CASGLGQGDTGELFF; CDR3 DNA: TGTGCTAGTGGTTTGGGCCAGGGCGACACCGGGGAGCTGTTTTTT
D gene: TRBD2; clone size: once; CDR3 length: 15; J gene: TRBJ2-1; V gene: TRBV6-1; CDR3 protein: CASSEGLAEVNEQFF; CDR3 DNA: TGTGCCAGCAGTGAGGGACTAGCGGAGGTAAATGAGCAGTTCTTC
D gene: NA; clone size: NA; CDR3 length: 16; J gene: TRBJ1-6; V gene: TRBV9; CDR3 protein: CASSVKGGADNSPLHF; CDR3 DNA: TGTGCCAGCAGCGTAAAGGGAGGGGCAGATAATTCACCCCTCCACTTT
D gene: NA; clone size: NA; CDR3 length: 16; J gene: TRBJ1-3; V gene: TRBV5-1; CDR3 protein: CASTPSGIVSGNTIYF; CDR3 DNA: TGCGCCAGCACTCCGTCAGGCATAGTATCTGGAAACACCATATATTTT
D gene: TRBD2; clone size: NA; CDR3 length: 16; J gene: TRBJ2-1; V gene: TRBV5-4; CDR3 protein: CASSLPSGAAYNEQFF; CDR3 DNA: TGTGCCAGCAGCCTTCCTAGCGGGGCAGCCTACAATGAGCAGTTCTTC
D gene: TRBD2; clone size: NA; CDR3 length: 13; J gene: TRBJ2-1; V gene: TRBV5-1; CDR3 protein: CASSSPGGNEQFF; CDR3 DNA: TGCGCCAGCAGCTCCCCGGGAGGGAATGAGCAGTTCTTC
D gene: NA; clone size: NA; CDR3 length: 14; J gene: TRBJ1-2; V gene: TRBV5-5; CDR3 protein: CASSRPGEGEGYTF; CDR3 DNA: TGTGCCAGCAGCCGGCCCGGGGAAGGAGAGGGCTACACCTTC
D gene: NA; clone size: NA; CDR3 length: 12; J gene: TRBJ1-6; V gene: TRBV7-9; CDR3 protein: CASSPADSPLHF; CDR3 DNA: TGTGCCAGCAGCCCAGCGGATTCACCCCTCCACTTT
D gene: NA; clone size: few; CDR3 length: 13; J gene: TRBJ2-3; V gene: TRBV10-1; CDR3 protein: CASSDGSGDTQYF; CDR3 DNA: TGCGCCAGCAGTGATGGGTCGGGGGATACGCAGTATTTT
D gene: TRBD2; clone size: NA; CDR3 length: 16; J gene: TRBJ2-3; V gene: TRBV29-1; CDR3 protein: CSVRGKSGGLTDTQYF; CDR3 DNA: TGCAGCGTCCGCGGGAAAAGCGGGGGCCTCACAGATACGCAGTATTTT
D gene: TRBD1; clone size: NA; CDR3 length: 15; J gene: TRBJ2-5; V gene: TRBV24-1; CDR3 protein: CATSDPRTGGETQYF; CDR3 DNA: TGTGCCACCAGTGATCCCCGGACAGGGGGAGAGACCCAGTACTTC
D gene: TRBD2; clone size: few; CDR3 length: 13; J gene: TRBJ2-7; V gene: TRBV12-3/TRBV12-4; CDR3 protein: CASGRDFFREQYF; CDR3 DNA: TGTGCCAGCGGGAGGGACTTCTTCCGCGAGCAGTACTTC
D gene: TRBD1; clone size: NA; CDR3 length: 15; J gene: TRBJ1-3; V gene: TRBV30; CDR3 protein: CAWSVGTVPGNTIYF; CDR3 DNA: TGTGCCTGGAGTGTGGGGACAGTCCCTGGAAACACCATATATTTT
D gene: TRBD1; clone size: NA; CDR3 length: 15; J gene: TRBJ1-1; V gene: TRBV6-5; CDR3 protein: CASRRLGTANTEAFF; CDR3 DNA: TGTGCCAGCAGGCGACTCGGGACAGCGAACACTGAAGCTTTCTTT
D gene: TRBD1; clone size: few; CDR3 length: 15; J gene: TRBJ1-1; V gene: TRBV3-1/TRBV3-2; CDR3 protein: CASSPGGQKYTEAFF; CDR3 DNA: TGTGCCAGCAGCCCCGGGGGACAGAAGTACACTGAAGCTTTCTTT
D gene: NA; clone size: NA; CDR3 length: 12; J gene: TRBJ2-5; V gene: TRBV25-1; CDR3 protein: CASSQNQETQYF; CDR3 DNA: TGTGCCAGTTCTCAGAACCAAGAGACCCAGTACTTC